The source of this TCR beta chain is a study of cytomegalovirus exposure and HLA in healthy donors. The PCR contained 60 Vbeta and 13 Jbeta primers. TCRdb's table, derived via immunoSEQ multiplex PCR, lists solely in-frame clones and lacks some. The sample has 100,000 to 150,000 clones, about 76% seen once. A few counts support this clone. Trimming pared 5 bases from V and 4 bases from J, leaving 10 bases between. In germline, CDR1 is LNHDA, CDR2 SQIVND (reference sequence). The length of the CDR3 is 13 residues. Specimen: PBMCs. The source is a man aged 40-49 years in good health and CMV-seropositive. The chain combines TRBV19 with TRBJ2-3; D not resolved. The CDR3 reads CASSLQSPDTQYF. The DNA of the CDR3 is TGTGCCAGTAGTCTACAGAGTCCAGATACGCAGTATTTT. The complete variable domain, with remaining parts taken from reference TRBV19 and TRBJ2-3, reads DGGITQSPKYLFRKEGQNVTLSCEQNLNHDAMYWYRQDPGQGLRLIYYSQIVNDFQKGDIAEGYSVSREKKESFPLTVTSAQKNPTAFYLCASSLQSPDTQYFGPGTRLTVL.